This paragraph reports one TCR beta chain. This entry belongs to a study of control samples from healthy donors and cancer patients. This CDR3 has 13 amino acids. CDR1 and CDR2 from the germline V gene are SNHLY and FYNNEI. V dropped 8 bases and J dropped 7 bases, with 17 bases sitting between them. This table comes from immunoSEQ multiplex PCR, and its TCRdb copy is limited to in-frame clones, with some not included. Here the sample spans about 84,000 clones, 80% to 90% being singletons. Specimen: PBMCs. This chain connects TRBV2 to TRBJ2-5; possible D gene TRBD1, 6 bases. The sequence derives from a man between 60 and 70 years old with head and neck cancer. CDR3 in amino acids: CASLRDNERTQYF. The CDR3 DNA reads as TGTGCCAGCCTCCGGGACAACGAGCGGACCCAGTACTTC.